This TCR beta chain came from a study of graft-versus-host responses after intestinal transplantation. Measured with immunoSEQ multiplex PCR; TCRdb has only the in-frame clones, and not every one. The table lists some 77,000 clones, about 90% of them singletons. V shed 1 base and J shed 2 bases, with 11 bases lying between them. The CDR3 sequence is 14 residues long. Germline values: CDR1 GTSNPN, CDR2 SVGIG (reference sequence). On this clone itself: Its target is not known.

Findings of the study overall: Recipient marrow held GvH clones, some first seen in ileum or blood. High graft-versus-host to host-versus-graft T cell clonal ratios marked allografts of patients with graft-donor macrochimerism.

The chain carries TRBV30 and TRBJ1-2; TRBD1 might be the D (5 bases). The origin of this receptor is a human patient who received an intestinal transplant, so some T cells may come from the graft donor. Sequencing used PBMCs, obtained 98 days after intestinal transplantation. The CDR3 protein is CAWSGQGENYGYTF. The DNA for the CDR3 is TGTGCCTGGAGTGGCCAAGGGGAGAACTATGGCTACACCTTC.